This TCR beta chain was retrieved from a study of blood T cell repertoires in COVID-19. About the study: The cDNA or gDNA used as material had been derived from T cells, B-cell-depleted T cells, or PBMCs.

Methods used by the authors: Reference gene primer amplification gave nucleated cell count estimates. TCRdb keeps only in-frame clones here, not all; method: immunoSEQ multiplex PCR. V and J calls and clone size are as listed in that table; D and trimming were resolved from the DNA. The table has 310,000 or so clones, around 86% seen once. Trimming cost V 4 bases and J 6 bases; bases outside gene matches: 9. The CDR3 loop spans 15 amino acids. Germline V gene lookup returns CDR1 SGHRS and CDR2 YFSETQ. Donors were grouped by their self-reported clinical history. V usage is TRBV5-1 and J usage is TRBJ2-1; 8 bases map to TRBD1. The specimen was PBMCs or T cells enriched from blood (not recorded which). This sequence originates from a woman aged 18-35 years who had recovered from COVID-19. CDR3 coding DNA: TGCGCCAGCAGCCGGGGGACAGGAGTGGGCAATGAGCAGTTCTTC. It specifies CASSRGTGVGNEQFF.